The 21 T cell receptor beta chains given below trace back to one sample, sequenced in a study of T cell changes during pregnancy in multiple sclerosis. The table came from immunoSEQ multiplex PCR; TCRdb's copy has only in-frame clones and leaves some out. The repertoire holds under 120,000 clones, with 90% to 95% as singletons. The specimen comprised peripheral blood, sampled after pregnancy. These receptor sequences come from a female donor with multiple sclerosis, enrolled in a pregnancy study.

This clone appeared a few times. The V gene is TRBV2, the J gene TRBJ2-7, with TRBD2 identical over 8 bases. J gave up 2 bases and V 8 bases, and 2 bases lay outside the gene matches. Germline V gene data show CDR1 as SNHLY and CDR2 as FYNNEI. The CDR3 sequence is 12 residues long. CDR3 nucleotides: TGTGCCAGCCATAGCGGGGCCTACGAGCAGTACTTC. It codes for CASHSGAYEQYF.

The rearrangement links TRBV30 to TRBJ1-5; D not resolved. The CDR3 runs to 14 residues. Germline V gene sequence: CDR1 GTSNPN, CDR2 SVGIG (reference sequence). V gave up 3 bases and J gave up 2 bases, with 11 bases separating them. The CDR3, as DNA: TGTGCCTGGAGCCCCCTGGCGGGCAATCAGCCCCAGCATTTT. This encodes CAWSPLAGNQPQHF.

With regard to this clone: The conserved phenylalanine or tryptophan normally closing the CDR3 is absent here, so this likely arose from a read error. J is TRBJ2-7 and V is TRBV27; D remains ambiguous. CDR3 length: 14 amino acids. Germline CDR1 and CDR2: MNHEY and SMNVEV (reference sequence). Trimming took off 3 bases at V and 2 bases at J, with 11 bases between the two ends. CDR3 sequence: CASSLNGQPYEQYY. The CDR3 DNA follows: TGTGCCAGCAGTTTGAACGGTCAGCCCTACGAGCAGTACTAC.

The chain has TRBV15 and TRBJ1-4, with 7 bases aligning to TRBD1. V shed 5 bases, J shed 7 bases, and the junction held 7 bases outside the gene matches. The CDR3 runs to 14 residues. Per the germline V gene, CDR1 is LNHNV and CDR2 is YYDKDF (reference sequence). Here the CDR3 reads CATSRRRDSEKLFF. The CDR3, as DNA: TGTGCCACCAGCCGGCGCCGGGACAGTGAAAAACTGTTTTTT.

This clone was observed at least ten times. V usage is TRBV19 and J usage is TRBJ1-1; D remains ambiguous. Per germline, CDR1 LNHDA and CDR2 SQIVND (reference sequence). CDR3 length: 12 amino acids. V was cut by 6 bases and J by 7 bases, with 12 bases left in between. The CDR3 coding sequence is TGTGCCAGTAGCCCCCACTACGGTGAAGCTTTCTTT. As protein: CASSPHYGEAFF. The full variable domain, rest sourced from reference TRBV19 and TRBJ1-1, is DGGITQSPKYLFRKEGQNVTLSCEQNLNHDAMYWYRQDPGQGLRLIYYSQIVNDFQKGDIAEGYSVSREKKESFPLTVTSAQKNPTAFYLCASSPHYGEAFFGQGTRLTVV.

This chain connects TRBV6-6 to TRBJ2-1; 7 bases line up with TRBD2. After removal of 3 bases from V and 10 bases from J, the junction contained 3 bases not matched to a gene. The CDR3 extends over 12 amino acids. Germline V gene data show CDR1 as MNHNY and CDR2 as SVGAGI (reference sequence). CDR3 region: CASSYGAGEQFF. CDR3 DNA sequence: TGTGCCAGCAGTTATGGAGCGGGGGAGCAGTTCTTC.

This clone was observed once. The chain is built from TRBV10-3 and TRBJ1-2, with 8 bases lining up with TRBD1. The CDR3 is 14 amino acids. After removal of 10 bases from V and 5 bases from J, the junction contained 12 bases not matched to a gene. CDR1 and CDR2 (germline): ENHRY, SYGVKD. The CDR3 DNA is TGTGCCACAGACACTCCCGGGACAGGATATGGCTACACCTTC. This gives the protein CATDTPGTGYGYTF.

The chain carries TRBV11-2 and TRBJ1-2; D call uncertain. V lost 0 bases to trimming and J lost 4 bases, with 12 bases between them. The CDR3 consists of 15 residues. Germline CDR1 SGHAT, CDR2 FQNNGV. The CDR3 DNA sequence: TGTGCCAGCAGCTTAGAGGCCGGGAATAGCTATGGCTACACCTTC. This translates into CASSLEAGNSYGYTF.

This rearrangement joins TRBV6-6 to TRBJ2-3; D gene unclear. Germline V gene data show CDR1 as MNHNY and CDR2 as SVGAGI (reference sequence). The CDR3 is 11 amino acids. Trimming pared 7 bases from V and 5 bases from J, leaving 7 bases between. The DNA of the CDR3 is TGTGCCAGCACACAAATAGATACGCAGTATTTT. Translating gives CASTQIDTQYF.

CDR3 region: CASSMGLAGGHNEQFF. The CDR3 DNA reads TGCGCCAGCAGCATGGGACTAGCGGGGGGGCACAATGAGCAGTTCTTC. The chain has TRBV5-1 and TRBJ2-1, with 16 nucleotides matching TRBD2. CDR3 length equals 16 residues. Unmatched junction bases numbered 3, after V lost 4 bases and J lost 5 bases. The V gene's germline CDR1 is SGHRS and CDR2 YFSETQ.

V and J are TRBV2 and TRBJ1-1, with D tentatively TRBD1 (6 bases). Germline V gene lookup returns CDR1 SNHLY and CDR2 FYNNEI. This CDR3 is 11 amino acids long. V lost 6 bases to trimming and J lost 7 bases, with 9 bases between them. The CDR3, as DNA: TGTGCCAGCAGCTGGGGGCTTGAAGCTTTCTTT. It yields the protein CASSWGLEAFF.

The chain employs TRBV18 and TRBJ1-4; D remains ambiguous. V lost 4 bases and J lost 7, with 25 bases in between. The CDR3 is 18 amino acids. Germline V lookup: CDR1 KGHSH, CDR2 LQKENI. The CDR3 reads CASSLHGNQEANGEKLFF. The CDR3 DNA reads as TGTGCCAGCTCACTGCACGGTAATCAGGAAGCCAACGGTGAAAAACTGTTTTTT.

This chain connects TRBV23-1 to TRBJ1-5, with 9 bases fitting TRBD1. TRBV23-1 carries the ORF label, with uncertain function. This CDR3 spans 23 amino acids. Trimming cost V 0 bases and J 4 bases; bases outside gene matches: 25. The CDR3 DNA sequence: TGCGCCAGCAGTCAATCGAGTGCTACGATGGGGGACAGGGTGTTTTGGAGGAATCAGCCCCAGCATTTT. Translating gives CASSQSSATMGDRVFWRNQPQHF.

The rearrangement joins TRBV4-2 to TRBJ1-6; TRBD1 matches at 7 bases. Germline values: CDR1 LGHNA, CDR2 YNFKEQ. V lost 1 base to trimming and J lost 1 base; unmatched junction nucleotides: 4. This CDR3 contains 17 residues. The CDR3 protein is CASSQANRGSYNSPLHF. The CDR3 DNA follows: TGTGCCAGCAGCCAAGCTAACAGGGGTTCCTATAATTCACCCCTCCACTTT.

The chain uses TRBV6-1 and TRBJ2-1; possible D gene TRBD2, 5 bases. The CDR3 totals 15 residues. CDR1 and CDR2 (germline): MNHNS, SASEGT. The V gene lost 6 bases and the J gene lost 6 bases, with 18 bases spanning the gap. The CDR3 is CASSMRTPTGNEQFF. The CDR3 region has the DNA TGTGCCAGCAGCATGAGGACTCCGACCGGCAATGAGCAGTTCTTC.

This chain links TRBV2 with TRBJ2-1; D is uncertain. Trimming removed 2 bases from V and 8 bases from J, with 4 bases in between. Germline V gives CDR1 SNHLY, CDR2 FYNNEI. CDR3 length equals 11 residues. CDR3 residues: CASSERDEQFF. The CDR3 nucleotides read TGTGCCAGCAGTGAACGAGATGAGCAGTTCTTC.

The chain carries TRBV6-1 and TRBJ2-3, with 10 positions matching TRBD2. V gave up 2 bases and J gave up 4 bases; unmatched junction bases: 6. The CDR3 extends over 16 amino acids. Germline V gives CDR1 MNHNS, CDR2 SASEGT. CDR3 DNA: TGTGCCAGCAGTGAACCGAGCGGGGGGGTGGCAGATACGCAGTATTTT. Its translation: CASSEPSGGVADTQYF.

The chain uses TRBV18 and TRBJ2-7, with a tentative D call TRBD2 (6 bases). CDR3 length equals 15 residues. Trimming removed 3 bases from V and 2 bases from J, with 14 bases in between. The germline CDR1 and CDR2 sequences are KGHSH and LQKENI. This CDR3 reads CASSPESGLPYEQYF. In DNA, the CDR3 is TGTGCCAGCTCACCTGAGAGCGGGTTACCCTACGAGCAGTACTTC.

The V gene is TRBV13, the J gene TRBJ1-1; tentative D call: TRBD1 (6 bases). The CDR3 runs 13 residues. Germline V CDR1 and CDR2: PRHDT, FYEKMQ (reference sequence). The V end was cut by 6 bases, the J end by 6 bases, with 14 bases between. In nucleotides, the CDR3 is TGTGCCAGCAGTGTAGGGGGGGCCGCTGAAGCTTTCTTT. Protein product: CASSVGGAAEAFF. The full variable domain, completed using reference TRBV13 and TRBJ1-1, is AAGVIQSPRHLIKEKRETATLKCYPIPRHDTVYWYQQGPGQDPQFLISFYEKMQSDKGSIPDRFSAQQFSDYHSELNMSSLELGDSALYFCASSVGGAAEAFFGQGTRLTVV.

This rearrangement joins TRBV13 to TRBJ1-1, with a possible D match to TRBD1 (6 bases). Germline CDR1 reads PRHDT; CDR2 reads FYEKMQ (reference sequence). Trimming stripped 0 bases from V and 1 base from J, with 18 bases between. The CDR3 is 18 amino acids. CDR3: CASSLGDWIGGANTEAFF. The CDR3 DNA sequence: TGTGCCAGCAGCTTAGGGGACTGGATTGGGGGGGCGAACACTGAAGCTTTCTTT.

V and J are TRBV10-2 and TRBJ2-7; D is undetermined. The CDR3 consists of 15 residues. Trimming removed 0 bases at V and 4 bases at J, with 13 bases between. Germline CDR1 reads WSHSY; CDR2 reads SAAADI. The CDR3 DNA reads as TGCGCCAGCAGTGAGTCTTTGCGGCCCTCTTACGAGCAGTACTTC. Translation: CASSESLRPSYEQYF.